This T cell receptor (beta chain) was recovered during a study of OX40 agonist ivuxolimab in advanced cancers. About the study: People who had prior anti-PD-1, anti-PD-L1 or anti-CTLA-4 therapy could take part, and 40% had some. Findings and caveats of the study: The study observed clonal expansion of CD4+ and CD8+ blood T cells by week 6 at 0.1 to 3.0 mg/kg.

As for this clone: Its antigen is currently unknown.

The assay was immunoSEQ multiplex PCR, and TCRdb's table has in-frame clones only and misses some. The table includes roughly 23,000 clones, 86% detected once. The J segment lost 4 bases and the V segment lost 0 bases, leaving 4 bases of the junction unmatched. The germline V gene encodes CDR1 LGHNA and CDR2 YSLEER. This CDR3 is built from 16 residues. The V and J genes are TRBV4-3 and TRBJ2-3, with 10 bases matching TRBD2. Source: CD4+ or CD8+ T cells sorted from blood, taken in a trial of the OX40 agonist ivuxolimab. The source of this sequence is an adult with an advanced solid tumor such as melanoma, head and neck, liver or kidney cancer. For the CDR3, the DNA is TGCGCCAGCAGCCAAGATGCAGCGGGAGGGGCAGATACGCAGTATTTT. Translating it yields CASSQDAAGGADTQYF.